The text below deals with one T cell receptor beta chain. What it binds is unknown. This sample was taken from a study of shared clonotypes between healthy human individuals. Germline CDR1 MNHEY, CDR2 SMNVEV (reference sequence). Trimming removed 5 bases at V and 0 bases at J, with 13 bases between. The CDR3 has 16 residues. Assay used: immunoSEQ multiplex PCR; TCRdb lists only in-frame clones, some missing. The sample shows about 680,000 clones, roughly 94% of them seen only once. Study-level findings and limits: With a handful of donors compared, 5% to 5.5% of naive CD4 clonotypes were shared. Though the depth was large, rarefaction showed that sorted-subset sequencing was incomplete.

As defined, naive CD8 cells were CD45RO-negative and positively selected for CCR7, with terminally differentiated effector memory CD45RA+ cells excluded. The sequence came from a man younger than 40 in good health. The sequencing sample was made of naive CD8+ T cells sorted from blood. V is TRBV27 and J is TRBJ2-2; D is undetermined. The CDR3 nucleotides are TGTGCCAGCAGTACCTGGGCATCCGCGAACACCGGGGAGCTGTTTTTT. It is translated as CASSTWASANTGELFF.